This TCR beta chain was obtained from a study of Tregs in tolerant kidney transplant recipients. On this clone: The antigen is undetermined.

This CDR3 is 16 amino acids long. Trimming took 3 bases from V and 6 from J, leaving 18 bases between them. Looked up from germline, CDR1 is SGHRS and CDR2 is YFSETQ. Study-level results: The small number of patients limits these findings pending further validation.

Here immunoSEQ multiplex PCR was the method, and the copy in TCRdb shows in-frame clones only, minus some. Here the sample spans around 20,000 clones, roughly 82% being singletons. The chain links TRBV5-1 to TRBJ2-2; D tentatively fits TRBD1 or TRBD2 (5 bases each). The sample consisted of Tregs from blood. The origin of this receptor is a human donor in good health. The DNA of the CDR3 is TGCGCCAGCAGCTCGAGGATGAGGGGTATGGCCGGGGAGCTGTTTTTT. It encodes CASSSRMRGMAGELFF. Combining the CDR3 with reference TRBV5-1 and TRBJ2-2 gives the whole variable domain KAGVTQTPRYLIKTRGQQVTLSCSPISGHRSVSWYQQTPGQGLQFLFEYFSETQRNKGNFPGRFSGRQFSNSRSEMNVSTLELGDSALYLCASSSRMRGMAGELFFGEGSRLTVL.